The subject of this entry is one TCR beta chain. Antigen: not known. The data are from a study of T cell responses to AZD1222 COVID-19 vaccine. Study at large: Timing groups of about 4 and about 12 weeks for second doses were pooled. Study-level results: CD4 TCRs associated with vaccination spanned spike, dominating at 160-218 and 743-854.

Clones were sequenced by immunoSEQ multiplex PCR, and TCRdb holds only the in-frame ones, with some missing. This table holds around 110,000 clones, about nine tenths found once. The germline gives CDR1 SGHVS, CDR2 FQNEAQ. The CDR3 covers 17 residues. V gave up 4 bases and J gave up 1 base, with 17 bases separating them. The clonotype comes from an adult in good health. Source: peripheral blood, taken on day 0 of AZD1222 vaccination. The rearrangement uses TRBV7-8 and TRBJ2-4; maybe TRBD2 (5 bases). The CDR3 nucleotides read TGTGCCAGCAGCTCTATGACTAAGCTGAGTGCCAAAAACATTCAGTACTTC. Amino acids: CASSSMTKLSAKNIQYF.